The 29 T cell receptor beta chains below all came from one sample that was sequenced in a study of blood T cell repertoires in COVID-19. Method: immunoSEQ multiplex PCR; TCRdb's copy keeps in-frame clones and lacks some. The repertoire holds 200,000 to 300,000 clones, with around 90% as singletons. Sample: peripheral blood. Receptors originate from a person aged 18 to 29 with COVID-19, enrolled during active disease.

The rearrangement joins TRBV7-9 to TRBJ2-1, with 10 bases that match TRBD1. From germline, CDR1 is SEHNR and CDR2 FQNEAQ (reference sequence). The CDR3 is made up of 14 amino acids. J gave up 5 bases and V 5 bases, and 3 bases lay outside the gene matches. CDR3 region: CASSPDRGDNEQFF. As DNA, the CDR3 is TGTGCCAGCAGCCCGGACAGGGGGGACAATGAGCAGTTCTTC.

The rearrangement links TRBV28 to TRBJ2-7, with 7 nucleotides matching TRBD1. Germline loops: CDR1 MDHEN, CDR2 SYDVKM. This CDR3 has 15 amino acids. V dropped 6 bases and J dropped 2; count of bases not matched to a gene: 10. The CDR3 is CASRKLQGPTYEQYF. In DNA form, the CDR3 reads TGTGCCAGCAGGAAATTACAGGGGCCCACCTACGAGCAGTACTTC.

The genes are TRBV10-2 and TRBJ2-7; D not resolved. The length of the CDR3 is 9 residues. V lost 8 bases, J lost 8 bases, and 7 bases lay in between. CDR1 is WSHSY and CDR2 is SAAADI in the germline V gene. The CDR3 reads CASGSKQYF. As DNA, the CDR3 is TGCGCCAGCGGTAGTAAGCAGTACTTC.

The chain combines TRBV9 with TRBJ1-2; maybe TRBD1 (6 bases). The CDR3 runs 16 residues. Germline V gene data show CDR1 as SGDLS and CDR2 as YYNGEE. The V gene lost 5 bases and the J gene lost 8 bases, with 25 bases spanning the gap. The DNA of the CDR3 is TGTGCCAGCAGTAGGGACCCGGACAGCCAGGCAGGGGGCTACACCTTC. Amino acids: CASSRDPDSQAGGYTF.

CDR3 loop: CASSLKTGFGQYF. CDR3 nucleotides: TGTGCCAGCAGCCTTAAGACGGGGTTCGGGCAGTACTTC. The chain is built from TRBV11-2 and TRBJ2-7; D is perhaps TRBD2 (5 bases). Germline lookup yields CDR1 SGHAT and CDR2 FQNNGV. The CDR3 is 13 amino acids. Trimming took off 5 bases at V and 9 bases at J, with 17 bases between the two ends.

V usage is TRBV6-5 and J usage is TRBJ1-3; D unresolved. The germline V gene encodes CDR1 MNHEY and CDR2 SVGAGI. Trimming took off 6 bases at V and 3 bases at J, with 15 bases between the two ends. The length of the CDR3 is 15 residues. This chain's CDR3 is CASSQTPEGGNTIYF. As DNA, the CDR3 is TGTGCCAGCAGCCAGACTCCAGAAGGTGGAAACACCATATATTTT.

A few counts support this clone. The rearrangement joins TRBV24-1 to TRBJ2-3; 8 bases align to TRBD2. CDR1 is KGHDR, CDR2 SFDVKD, per germline. Trimming at V came to 7 bases and at J to 2 bases, leaving 7 bases not matched to a gene. This CDR3 has 15 residues. The CDR3 spells CATRGSSGDTDTQYF. The CDR3 bases are TGTGCCACCAGGGGTAGTAGCGGGGACACAGATACGCAGTATTTT.

This clone was found once. This sequence joins TRBV27 and TRBJ2-7; a possible D gene is TRBD1 (5 bases). The CDR3 contains 15 residues. CDR1 is MNHEY and CDR2 is SMNVEV in the germline V gene (reference sequence). V dropped 4 bases and J dropped 1 base, with 14 bases sitting between them. The CDR3 DNA reads TGTGCCAGCAGTTCTCCAGGGTTCTTATCCTACGAGCAGTACTTC. Its protein product is CASSSPGFLSYEQYF.

Here the CDR3 reads CSVDRGLGDTQYF. In DNA, the CDR3 is TGCAGCGTTGACAGGGGGCTCGGAGATACGCAGTATTTT. The rearrangement joins TRBV29-1 to TRBJ2-3; 8 bases match TRBD1. The germline V gene encodes CDR1 SQVTM and CDR2 ANQGSEA. V shed 3 bases and J 5 bases; nucleotides not matched to a gene: 4. This CDR3 comprises 13 residues.

J is TRBJ2-1 and V is TRBV5-5; D unresolved. Germline V gene sequence: CDR1 SGHKS, CDR2 YYEKEE (reference sequence). With 1 base removed from V and 7 bases from J, the gap between germline ends came to 6 bases. The CDR3 contains 12 residues. In DNA, the CDR3 is TGTGCCAGCAGCTTGCCCGGGAATGAGCAGTTCTTC. Its protein product is CASSLPGNEQFF.

V gene TRBV3-1 (or the pseudogene TRBV3-2) combines with J gene TRBJ1-2; 7 bases map to TRBD1. The germline V gene encodes CDR1 LGHDT and CDR2 YNNKEL (reference sequence). The junction had 12 bases not matched to a gene; V was cut back by 5 bases and J by 3 bases. CDR3 length: 16 residues. CDR3 region: CASSSDRQGWYYGYTF. The CDR3 DNA reads TGTGCCAGCAGCTCCGATCGACAGGGTTGGTACTATGGCTACACCTTC.

This clone has a single count. CDR3 sequence: CASSRDYNTGELFF. The CDR3 nucleotides read TGTGCCAGCAGTCGGGACTACAACACCGGGGAGCTGTTTTTT. The chain recombines TRBV6-5 with TRBJ2-2; 7 nucleotides line up with TRBD2. J lost 2 bases, V lost 5 bases, and 2 bases had no gene match. The CDR3 loop spans 14 amino acids. Looked up from germline, CDR1 is MNHEY and CDR2 is SVGAGI.

The rearrangement links TRBV29-1 to TRBJ2-2, with 10 positions matching TRBD1. Germline values: CDR1 SQVTM, CDR2 ANQGSEA. The J segment lost 3 bases and the V segment lost 8 bases, leaving 6 bases of the junction unmatched. The CDR3 is 14 residues long. As DNA, the CDR3 is TGCAGCACGCGACAGGGGGCTGACACCGGGGAGCTGTTTTTT. Amino acid sequence: CSTRQGADTGELFF.

The V gene is TRBV7-2, the J gene TRBJ2-1; D uncertain. Per the germline V gene, CDR1 is SGHTA and CDR2 is FQGNSA. Trimming pared 4 bases from V and 5 bases from J, leaving 6 bases between. The CDR3 length is 12 residues. The DNA of the CDR3 is TGTGCCAGCAGCTCGAGTAACAATGAGCAGTTCTTC. It is translated as CASSSSNNEQFF.

The rearrangement uses TRBV12-3 or TRBV12-4 and TRBJ1-1; D remains unclear. The CDR3 consists of 11 residues. The V gene lost 3 bases and the J gene lost 7 bases, with 6 bases spanning the gap. CDR3 amino acids: CASSLGSEAFF. CDR3 coding DNA: TGTGCCAGCAGTTTGGGGAGTGAAGCTTTCTTT.

This clone was detected only a few times. The J gene is TRBJ2-1, the V gene TRBV5-1; 8 bases agree with TRBD2. This CDR3 spans 18 amino acids. Germline trimming cut 3 bases from V and 2 bases from J; bases unmatched to any gene: 13. The V gene's germline CDR1 is SGHRS and CDR2 YFSETQ. Written as DNA, the CDR3 is TGCGCCAGCAGCTCCGGGACTTCAAGCGGGAGCACCTACAATGAGCAGTTCTTC. It specifies CASSSGTSSGSTYNEQFF.

The chain has TRBV27 and TRBJ1-2, with D possibly matching TRBD1 (6 bases). Trimming removed 8 bases from V and 5 bases from J, with 18 bases in between. This CDR3 region has 14 residues. The germline CDR1 and CDR2 sequences are MNHEY and SMNVEV (reference sequence). The CDR3 DNA reads as TGTGCCAGCGACGATTTGGACAGACTTTATGGCTACACCTTC. This codes for CASDDLDRLYGYTF.

The chain recombines TRBV19 with TRBJ2-1; 7 nucleotides align to TRBD2. The ends lost 5 bases at V and 6 bases at J; junction bases unmatched: 4. Germline CDR1 and CDR2: LNHDA and SQIVND (reference sequence). The CDR3 covers 13 residues. CDR3 amino acids: CASSPGGTNEQFF. The CDR3 region has the DNA TGTGCCAGTAGTCCCGGGGGGACCAATGAGCAGTTCTTC.

This rearrangement joins TRBV13 to TRBJ1-1; D remains ambiguous. V lost 8 bases to trimming and J lost 0 bases, with 16 bases between them. The CDR3 totals 15 residues. The germline CDR1 and CDR2 sequences are PRHDT and FYEKMQ (reference sequence). The CDR3 is CASGRRRPMNTEAFF. CDR3 DNA: TGTGCCAGCGGCCGCCGGAGGCCGATGAACACTGAAGCTTTCTTT.

This sequence joins TRBV18 and TRBJ2-1; 8 bases line up with TRBD2. The CDR3 contains 14 residues. The junction had 4 bases not matched to a gene; V was cut back by 3 bases and J by 6 bases. The germline V gene has CDR1 KGHSH and CDR2 LQKENI. The CDR3: CASSPSTSGNEQFF. The CDR3 nucleotides are TGTGCCAGCTCACCGAGCACTAGCGGCAATGAGCAGTTCTTC.

The chain recombines TRBV2 with TRBJ1-4; 7 bases align to TRBD1. This CDR3 comprises 12 residues. Germline CDR1 reads SNHLY; CDR2 reads FYNNEI. V lost 6 bases, J lost 5 bases, and 0 bases stayed unmatched. The CDR3 protein is CASSRGNEKLFF. CDR3 sequence (DNA): TGTGCCAGCAGCAGGGGGAATGAAAAACTGTTTTTT.

The V and J genes are TRBV7-9 and TRBJ2-7, with 9 bases matching TRBD1. CDR3 length: 14 residues. Trimming cost V 5 bases and J 3 bases; bases outside gene matches: 5. The germline V gene has CDR1 SEHNR and CDR2 FQNEAQ (reference sequence). The CDR3 region is CASSPRDRVYEQYF. CDR3 sequence (DNA): TGTGCCAGCAGCCCCCGGGACAGGGTCTACGAGCAGTACTTC.

The J gene is TRBJ1-5, the V gene TRBV11-2; TRBD1 matches 7 bases. Germline trimming cut 5 bases from V and 4 bases from J; bases unmatched to any gene: 2. Germline CDR1 reads SGHAT; CDR2 reads FQNNGV. This CDR3 has 13 amino acids. For the CDR3, the DNA is TGTGCCAGCAGCCCGGGACAGAATCAGCCCCAGCATTTT. As protein: CASSPGQNQPQHF.

Concerning this clone itself: Other DNA sequences from this sample encode an identical CDR3 as well. The V and J genes are TRBV5-6 and TRBJ2-1, with D maybe TRBD1 (5 bases). Trimming cost V 0 bases and J 4 bases, with 8 bases left between them. CDR3 length equals 14 residues. Germline V lookup: CDR1 SGHDT, CDR2 YYEEEE. This CDR3 is CASSLAGLYNEQFF. CDR3 nucleotide sequence: TGTGCCAGCAGCTTGGCAGGGCTTTACAATGAGCAGTTCTTC.

This chain connects TRBV7-2 to TRBJ2-1; TRBD2 agrees at 8 bases. Germline V gene lookup returns CDR1 SGHTA and CDR2 FQGNSA. J lost 3 bases, V lost 1 base, and 2 bases had no gene match. The CDR3 is 15 amino acids. The CDR3 DNA reads TGTGCCAGCAGCTTAGACCTAGCGGGCTACAATGAGCAGTTCTTC. It encodes CASSLDLAGYNEQFF.

The chain couples TRBV10-3 to TRBJ1-3; possible D gene TRBD1, 6 bases. This CDR3 region has 14 residues. V lost 7 bases and J lost 2, with 12 bases in between. Germline V CDR1 and CDR2: ENHRY, SYGVKD. This CDR3 reads CAIMLGAAGNTIYF. CDR3 in DNA: TGTGCCATCATGTTGGGGGCAGCTGGAAACACCATATATTTT.

V gene TRBV10-3 combines with J gene TRBJ2-1, with a weak D call TRBD2 (6 bases). The CDR3 length is 15 residues. V was clipped by 4 bases and J by 0 bases, with 10 bases between them. The V gene's germline CDR1 is ENHRY and CDR2 SYGVKD. Here the CDR3 reads CAISGGDSSYNEQFF. As DNA, the CDR3 is TGTGCCATCAGTGGCGGGGATTCCTCCTACAATGAGCAGTTCTTC.

This clone was counted once. The genes are TRBV7-9 and TRBJ1-2, with a tentative D call TRBD1 (6 bases). Germline CDR1 SEHNR, CDR2 FQNEAQ (reference sequence). Trimming shortened V by 6 bases and J by 0 bases, and 17 bases separated the two germline ends. This CDR3 is built from 16 residues. The DNA for the CDR3 is TGTGCCAGCAGTAACAATAAAGGACAGACTAACTATGGCTACACCTTC. Translation: CASSNNKGQTNYGYTF.

This chain links TRBV19 with TRBJ2-1; 7 bases map to TRBD1. The CDR3 contains 13 residues. The germline V gene encodes CDR1 LNHDA and CDR2 SQIVND (reference sequence). V shed 9 bases, J shed 9 bases, and the junction held 11 bases outside the gene matches. For the CDR3, the DNA is TGTGCCAGCCTCGACAGGGTTCGAAGTGAGCAGTTCTTC. The encoded protein is CASLDRVRSEQFF.